The TCR beta chain under discussion was sequenced for a study of T cell responses to AZD1222 COVID-19 vaccine. The table came from immunoSEQ multiplex PCR; TCRdb's copy has only in-frame clones and leaves some out. The profile shows tens of thousands of clones, roughly nine tenths of them singletons. The germline V gene encodes CDR1 SGHAT and CDR2 FQNNGV. The CDR3 totals 14 residues. Trimming left V 5 bases short and J 7 bases short, with 17 bases between. The chain recombines TRBV11-2 with TRBJ1-2, with D possibly matching TRBD1 (6 bases). The TCR comes from an adult who received the AZD1222 COVID-19 vaccine. The starting material was peripheral blood, obtained 28 days after the second AZD1222 dose. The CDR3 DNA sequence: TGTGCCAGCAGCCCTACCACAGGGTACAGTGGCTACACCTTC. Translating it yields CASSPTTGYSGYTF.